These 32 T cell receptor beta chains were all obtained from the same sample, sequenced in a study of blood T cell repertoires in COVID-19. Only in-frame clones appear in the TCRdb table, and some are missing; sequencing was by immunoSEQ multiplex PCR. The repertoire includes roughly 180,000 clones, around 85% of them detected once, and around 2.3% sits in the top ten. Sequenced input: peripheral blood. The receptors come from a man in his 70s with active or convalescent COVID-19.

This chain connects TRBV28 to TRBJ2-1; D might be TRBD1 (5 bases). Trimming pared 3 bases from V and 6 bases from J, leaving 12 bases between. CDR3 length equals 14 residues. The germline V gene has CDR1 MDHEN and CDR2 SYDVKM. The CDR3 coding sequence is TGTGCCAGCAGTTTCATAGGGGTCGGCAATGAGCAGTTCTTC. It encodes CASSFIGVGNEQFF.

V gene TRBV2 combines with J gene TRBJ2-2; TRBD2 aligns across 7 bases. CDR3 size: 15 residues. Trimming cost V 5 bases and J 7 bases; bases outside gene matches: 10. CDR1 and CDR2 from the germline V gene are SNHLY and FYNNEI. CDR3: CASSRQGGVSGELFF. The CDR3 nucleotides are TGTGCCAGCAGTAGGCAGGGAGGGGTTAGCGGGGAGCTGTTTTTT.

This sequence joins TRBV5-4 and TRBJ2-1; tentatively, D is TRBD2 (6 bases). The V gene's germline CDR1 is SGHNT and CDR2 YYREEE (reference sequence). The CDR3 is 16 residues long. V was shortened by 4 bases and J by 2 bases, with 16 bases between the two germline ends. CDR3 in DNA: TGTGCCAGCAGCCCGGGGGAGCATGGAGCCTACAATGAGCAGTTCTTC. This sequence encodes CASSPGEHGAYNEQFF.

This sequence joins TRBV6-5 and TRBJ2-6, with unresolved D. There are 13 residues in the CDR3. The V gene's germline CDR1 is MNHEY and CDR2 SVGAGI. V was shortened by 6 bases and J by 4 bases, with 7 bases between the two germline ends. The CDR3 DNA reads as TGTGCCAGCAGGCGTTCCGGGGCCAACGTCCTGACTTTC. Translation: CASRRSGANVLTF.

The chain uses TRBV7-2 and TRBJ2-3; TRBD2 matches 9 bases. Germline V CDR1 and CDR2: SGHTA, FQGNSA. V shed 5 bases, J shed 1 base, and the junction held 4 bases outside the gene matches. This CDR3 contains 15 residues. CDR3 region: CASSQSSGGTDTQYF. As DNA, the CDR3 is TGTGCCAGCAGCCAATCTAGCGGGGGCACAGATACGCAGTATTTT.

The rearrangement uses TRBV7-9 and TRBJ1-5; TRBD1 agrees at 11 bases. The V gene's germline CDR1 is SEHNR and CDR2 FQNEAQ (reference sequence). CDR3 length equals 16 residues. Unmatched junction bases numbered 9, after V lost 5 bases and J lost 6 bases. CDR3 sequence reads: CASSAGQGVGIQPQHF. The CDR3 DNA is TGTGCCAGCAGCGCGGGACAGGGGGTAGGAATTCAGCCCCAGCATTTT.

This chain connects TRBV6-6 to TRBJ1-2, with 8 bases matching TRBD1. The J segment lost 7 bases and the V segment lost 6 bases, leaving 4 bases of the junction unmatched. The germline gives CDR1 MNHNY, CDR2 SVGAGI (reference sequence). The CDR3 contains 12 residues. The CDR3 nucleotides read TGTGCCAGCAGCCCGACAGGGGTTGGCTACACCTTC. Protein sequence: CASSPTGVGYTF.

This sequence joins TRBV30 and TRBJ2-6; TRBD1 aligns across 7 bases. From germline, CDR1 is GTSNPN and CDR2 SVGIG (reference sequence). The CDR3 is 17 amino acids. J gave up 0 bases and V 0 bases, and 5 bases lay outside the gene matches. Here the CDR3 reads CAWSVNRGRSGANVLTF. The CDR3 region has the DNA TGTGCCTGGAGTGTGAACAGGGGCCGCTCTGGGGCCAACGTCCTGACTTTC.

This chain uses TRBV7-6 with TRBJ2-3, with TRBD2 identical over 13 bases. CDR1 SGHVS and CDR2 FNYEAQ come from the germline V gene. The CDR3 is 17 residues long. Trimming cost V 5 bases and J 3 bases; bases outside gene matches: 8. In DNA, the CDR3 is TGTGCCAGCAGCCCCCGACTAGCGGGAGGTGTAACAGATACGCAGTATTTT. As protein: CASSPRLAGGVTDTQYF.

J is TRBJ2-3 and V is TRBV29-1; D call uncertain. Germline CDR1 SQVTM, CDR2 ANQGSEA. The CDR3 is 11 amino acids. Trimming stripped 4 bases from V and 4 bases from J, with 6 bases between. CDR3 DNA: TGCAGCGTTGCGCAGGCAGATACGCAGTATTTT. This sequence encodes CSVAQADTQYF.

This chain links TRBV19 with TRBJ2-1, with 10 bases matching TRBD1. The CDR3 sequence is 13 residues long. CDR1 and CDR2 from the germline V gene are LNHDA and SQIVND (reference sequence). V lost 9 bases, J lost 6 bases, and 5 bases stayed unmatched. The CDR3 DNA reads TGTGCCAGCAGGGACAGGGGCAGCAATGAGCAGTTCTTC. Translated: CASRDRGSNEQFF.

The rearrangement joins TRBV7-9 to TRBJ1-1; possibly TRBD1 for D (6 bases). With 0 bases removed from V and 4 bases from J, the gap between germline ends came to 9 bases. This CDR3 is built from 14 residues. CDR1 is SEHNR, CDR2 FQNEAQ, per germline (reference sequence). CDR3 residues: CASSLARGGTEAFF. The CDR3 coding sequence is TGTGCCAGCAGCTTAGCGAGGGGGGGCACTGAAGCTTTCTTT.

The chain combines TRBV19 with TRBJ2-2, with D maybe TRBD1 (6 bases). V lost 4 bases, J lost 5 bases, and 11 bases lay in between. This CDR3 comprises 14 residues. Germline V gene lookup returns CDR1 LNHDA and CDR2 SQIVND (reference sequence). The CDR3 here is CASSNRVGTGELFF. The CDR3, as DNA: TGTGCCAGTAGTAACAGGGTTGGTACCGGGGAGCTGTTTTTT. The full variable domain, in which reference TRBV19 and TRBJ2-2 provide the parts outside the CDR3, is DGGITQSPKYLFRKEGQNVTLSCEQNLNHDAMYWYRQDPGQGLRLIYYSQIVNDFQKGDIAEGYSVSREKKESFPLTVTSAQKNPTAFYLCASSNRVGTGELFFGEGSRLTVL.

The chain uses TRBV5-6 and TRBJ2-7, with 10 bases lining up with TRBD2. The CDR3 is made up of 15 amino acids. Unmatched junction bases numbered 5, after V lost 0 bases and J lost 5 bases. Germline loops: CDR1 SGHDT, CDR2 YYEEEE. The CDR3 nucleotides read TGTGCCAGCAGCTTGGGTAGCGGGGGGTATAACGAGCAGTACTTC. It is translated as CASSLGSGGYNEQYF.

This clone was counted once. The chain carries TRBV6-7 and TRBJ1-1, with D perhaps TRBD1 (6 bases). TRBV6-7 is sorted into the ORF group, with uncertain function. V was shortened by 5 bases and J by 1 base, with 14 bases between the two germline ends. The CDR3 has 15 amino acids. The CDR3 loop is CASSNNQGKNTEAFF. The CDR3 region has the DNA TGTGCCAGCAGTAATAATCAGGGGAAGAACACTGAAGCTTTCTTT.

The chain links TRBV7-2 to TRBJ2-3, with TRBD2 matching 7 bases. Germline V gene sequence: CDR1 SGHTA, CDR2 FQGNSA. V lost 1 base, J lost 5 bases, and 3 bases stayed unmatched. The CDR3 is 14 residues long. CDR3 in amino acids: CASSLDGGIDTQYF. The CDR3 region has the DNA TGTGCCAGCAGCTTAGACGGGGGGATAGATACGCAGTATTTT.

In nucleotides, the CDR3 is TGTGCCAGCAGTTATCTCGGAGTACGATCCGGGGAGCTGTTTTTT. Protein: CASSYLGVRSGELFF. This chain links TRBV6-2 or TRBV6-3 with TRBJ2-2; D not certain. V was pared by 3 bases and J by 6 bases, with 14 bases between. Germline assignment: CDR1 MNHEY and CDR2 SVGEGT. CDR3 length: 15 residues.

The chain is built from TRBV9 and TRBJ1-6; D gene ambiguous. CDR1 and CDR2 from the germline V gene are SGDLS and YYNGEE. Trimming shortened V by 0 bases and J by 9 bases, and 10 bases separated the two germline ends. This CDR3 spans 14 amino acids. CDR3 protein: CASSVDAGASPLHF. In DNA, the CDR3 is TGTGCCAGCAGCGTAGATGCGGGCGCTTCACCCCTCCACTTT.

This clone has just one count. The chain employs TRBV4-3 and TRBJ2-2; TRBD2 is a possible D gene (6 bases). This CDR3 is built from 18 residues. Looked up from germline, CDR1 is LGHNA and CDR2 is YSLEER. The V and J ends lost 1 base and 4 bases respectively, with 19 bases between them. The CDR3 coding sequence is TGCGCCAGCAGCCAAGCACGACCCAGGAGGGGTATCACCGGGGAGCTGTTTTTT. It translates to CASSQARPRRGITGELFF.

This sequence joins TRBV6-6 and TRBJ2-3, with 10 bases lining up with TRBD2. V shed 6 bases, J shed 4 bases, and the junction held 7 bases outside the gene matches. This CDR3 region has 15 residues. Germline V gene sequence: CDR1 MNHNY, CDR2 SVGAGI (reference sequence). The CDR3 region is CASSPLAGVSDTQYF. The CDR3 DNA follows: TGTGCCAGCAGCCCCCTAGCGGGAGTCTCAGATACGCAGTATTTT.

The rearrangement links TRBV9 to TRBJ1-3, with TRBD1 as a possible D gene (6 bases). CDR3 size: 17 residues. Germline loops: CDR1 SGDLS, CDR2 YYNGEE. Between the trimmed V and J ends, which lost 4 bases and 7 bases, there was a span of 24 bases. DNA for the CDR3: TGTGCCAGCAGCCCGCTACCCCCGACAGGCTCGGCGAACACCATATATTTT. This gives the protein CASSPLPPTGSANTIYF.

This chain uses TRBV20-1 with TRBJ2-1; 11 bases agree with TRBD2. The V and J ends lost 3 bases and 9 bases, in that order; junction bases with no gene match: 10. The CDR3 is 15 amino acids. Germline assignment: CDR1 DFQATT and CDR2 SNEGSKA (reference sequence). This CDR3 is CSASHSGRVIGEQFF. CDR3 in DNA: TGCAGTGCTAGTCATAGCGGGAGGGTTATCGGTGAGCAGTTCTTC.

This clone showed up just once. The chain couples TRBV14 to TRBJ1-2; TRBD1 might be the D (6 bases). The V end lost 0 bases, the J end lost 7 bases, and 12 bases lay between the germline ends. Germline loops: CDR1 SGHDN, CDR2 FVKESK. The CDR3 has 14 residues. CDR3 sequence reads: CASSQERGRSGYTF. CDR3 in DNA: TGTGCCAGCAGCCAAGAGCGGGGGCGGAGTGGCTACACCTTC.

The chain is built from TRBV5-1 and TRBJ1-4, with TRBD1 matching 7 bases. The CDR3 contains 16 residues. Germline V CDR1 and CDR2: SGHRS, YFSETQ. Trimming took 4 bases from V and 0 from J; bases not matched to a gene: 6. CDR3 in DNA: TGCGCCAGCAGCCAGGGGACAGAAACAACTAATGAAAAACTGTTTTTT. Translating it yields CASSQGTETTNEKLFF.

This clone was detected only once. The J gene is TRBJ1-2, the V gene TRBV20-1; D remains ambiguous. This CDR3 contains 11 residues. Germline CDR1 reads DFQATT; CDR2 reads SNEGSKA (reference sequence). Trimming removed 7 bases at V and 8 bases at J, with 14 bases between. CDR3 in amino acids: CSVRWETGYTF. CDR3 DNA: TGCAGTGTGCGATGGGAGACCGGCTACACCTTC.

The rearrangement links TRBV29-1 to TRBJ1-2; tentative D call: TRBD1 (5 bases). Germline values: CDR1 SQVTM, CDR2 ANQGSEA. Between the trimmed V and J ends, which lost 2 bases and 7 bases, there was a span of 23 bases. The CDR3 runs 16 residues. The CDR3 DNA follows: TGCAGCGTTGAATCTGTGTTGGCAGGGTTTTCGTCTGGCTACACCTTC. Amino acids: CSVESVLAGFSSGYTF.

This chain uses TRBV27 with TRBJ1-6; 8 bases are shared with TRBD1. The CDR3 consists of 15 residues. Germline lookup yields CDR1 MNHEY and CDR2 SMNVEV (reference sequence). J gave up 9 bases and V 2 bases, and 6 bases lay outside the gene matches. CDR3 protein: CASSLQGQVGSPLHF. As DNA, the CDR3 is TGTGCCAGCAGTTTACAGGGACAGGTCGGTTCACCCCTCCACTTT.

This clone has more than one count but fewer than ten. This chain joins TRBV6-4 and TRBJ2-1, with TRBD2 as a possible D gene (7 bases). Deletions cut 5 bases from V and 3 bases from J, with 17 bases between. The CDR3 has 16 residues. Germline V CDR1 and CDR2: MRHNA, SNTAGT. The CDR3 DNA reads as TGTGCCAGCAGTCCGGGGGCGGGAGTGGACTACAATGAGCAGTTCTTC. This translates into CASSPGAGVDYNEQFF.

The chain joins TRBV5-1 to TRBJ2-1, with D perhaps matching TRBD2 (6 bases). The ends were cut back, 4 bases at V and 8 bases at J, with 22 bases in the middle. The germline gives CDR1 SGHRS, CDR2 YFSETQ. This CDR3 region has 16 residues. CDR3 loop: CASSRTGASRSDEQFF. Written as DNA, the CDR3 is TGCGCCAGCAGCCGAACGGGAGCCAGTAGGTCGGATGAGCAGTTCTTC.

Points on this clone: This sample includes further DNA sequences coding for the same CDR3. The chain employs TRBV5-1 and TRBJ2-3; 13 nucleotides match TRBD2. J gave up 3 bases and V 0 bases, and 1 base lay outside the gene matches. This CDR3 has 16 residues. CDR1 is SGHRS, CDR2 YFSETQ, per germline. The CDR3 sequence: CASSLGLAGGTDTQYF. DNA for the CDR3: TGCGCCAGCAGCTTGGGACTAGCGGGGGGAACAGATACGCAGTATTTT.

This rearrangement joins TRBV6-2 or TRBV6-3 to TRBJ1-5; D remains unclear. The germline V and J ends were trimmed by 6 bases and 9 bases, with 18 bases remaining between them. The CDR3 consists of 14 residues. Per germline, CDR1 MNHEY and CDR2 SVGEGT. The CDR3 here is CASSSWTLGGPQHF. The CDR3 DNA is TGTGCCAGCAGCTCGTGGACGTTAGGAGGGCCCCAGCATTTT.

The chain uses TRBV20-1 and TRBJ1-6, with D tentatively TRBD1 (5 bases). Per the germline V gene, CDR1 is DFQATT and CDR2 is SNEGSKA (reference sequence). V was trimmed by 3 bases and J by 8 bases, leaving 8 bases between them. The CDR3 runs to 12 residues. DNA for the CDR3: TGCAGTGCTAGTGGGGCTGATTCACCCCTCCACTTT. Translating it yields CSASGADSPLHF.